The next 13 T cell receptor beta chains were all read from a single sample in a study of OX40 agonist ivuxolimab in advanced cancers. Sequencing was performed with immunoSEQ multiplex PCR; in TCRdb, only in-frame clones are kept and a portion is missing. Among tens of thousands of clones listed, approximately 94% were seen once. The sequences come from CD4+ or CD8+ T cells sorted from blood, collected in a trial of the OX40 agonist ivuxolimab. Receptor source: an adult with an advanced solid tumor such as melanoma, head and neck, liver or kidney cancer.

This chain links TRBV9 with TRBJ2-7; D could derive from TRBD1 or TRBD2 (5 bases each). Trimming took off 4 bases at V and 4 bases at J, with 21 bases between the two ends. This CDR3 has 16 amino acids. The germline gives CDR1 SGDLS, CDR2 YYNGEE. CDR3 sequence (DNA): TGTGCCAGCAGCCCAACCGGGGCGGCGGATGGGTACGAGCAGTACTTC. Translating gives CASSPTGAADGYEQYF.

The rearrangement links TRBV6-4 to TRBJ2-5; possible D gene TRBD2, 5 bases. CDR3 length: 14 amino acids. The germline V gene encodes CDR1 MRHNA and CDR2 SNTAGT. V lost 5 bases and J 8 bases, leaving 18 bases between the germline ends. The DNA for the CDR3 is TGTGCCAGCAGTACGGCGGGTGAAATTGCTACCCAGTACTTC. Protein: CASSTAGEIATQYF.

The CDR3 coding sequence is TGTGCCAGCAGCCAAGATGTATCGGGGGCAGATACGCAGTATTTT. It specifies CASSQDVSGADTQYF. This chain links TRBV14 with TRBJ2-3, with D possibly matching TRBD2 (6 bases). The CDR3 spans 15 residues. V lost 0 bases and J 4 bases, leaving 11 bases between the germline ends. Germline CDR1 reads SGHDN; CDR2 reads FVKESK.

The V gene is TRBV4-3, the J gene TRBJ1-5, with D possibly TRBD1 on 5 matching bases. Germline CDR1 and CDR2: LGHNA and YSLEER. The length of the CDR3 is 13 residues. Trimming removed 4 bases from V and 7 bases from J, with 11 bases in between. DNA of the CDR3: TGCGCCAGCAGCCGGGGGTTCGGGCAGCCCCAGCATTTT. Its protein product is CASSRGFGQPQHF.

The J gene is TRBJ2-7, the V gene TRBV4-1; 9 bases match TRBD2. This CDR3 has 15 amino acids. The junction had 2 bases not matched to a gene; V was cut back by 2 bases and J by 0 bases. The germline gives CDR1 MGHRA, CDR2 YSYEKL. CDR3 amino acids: CASSQSAGGSYEQYF. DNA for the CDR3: TGCGCCAGCAGCCAATCAGCGGGGGGCTCCTACGAGCAGTACTTC.

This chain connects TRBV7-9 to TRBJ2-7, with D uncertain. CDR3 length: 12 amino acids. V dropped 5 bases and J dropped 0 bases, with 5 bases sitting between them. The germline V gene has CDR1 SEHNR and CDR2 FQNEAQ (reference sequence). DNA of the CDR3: TGTGCCAGCAGCGGCCTCTCCTACGAGCAGTACTTC. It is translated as CASSGLSYEQYF.

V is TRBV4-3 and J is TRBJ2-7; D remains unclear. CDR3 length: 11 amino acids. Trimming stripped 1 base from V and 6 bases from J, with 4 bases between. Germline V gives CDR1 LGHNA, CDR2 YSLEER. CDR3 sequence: CASSQGVEQYF. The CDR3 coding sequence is TGCGCCAGCAGCCAAGGGGTCGAGCAGTACTTC.

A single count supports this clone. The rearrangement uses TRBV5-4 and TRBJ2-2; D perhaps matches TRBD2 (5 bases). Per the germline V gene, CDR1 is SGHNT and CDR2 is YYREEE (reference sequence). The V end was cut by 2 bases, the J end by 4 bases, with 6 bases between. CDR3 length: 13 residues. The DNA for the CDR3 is TGTGCCAGCAGCTTAGGGAGCACCGGGGAGCTGTTTTTT. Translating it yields CASSLGSTGELFF.

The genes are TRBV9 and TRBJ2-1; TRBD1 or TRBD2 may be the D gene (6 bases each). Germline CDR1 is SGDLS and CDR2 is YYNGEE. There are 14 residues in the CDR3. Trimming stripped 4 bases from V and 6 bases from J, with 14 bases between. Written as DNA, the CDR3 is TGTGCCAGCAGCCCACACGGGGGCTTCAATGAGCAGTTCTTC. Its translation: CASSPHGGFNEQFF.

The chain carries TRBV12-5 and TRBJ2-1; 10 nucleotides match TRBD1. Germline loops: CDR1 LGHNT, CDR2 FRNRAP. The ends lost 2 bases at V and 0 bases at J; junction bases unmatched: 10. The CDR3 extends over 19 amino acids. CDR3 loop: CASGLRGQGPESSYNEQFF. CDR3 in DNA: TGTGCTAGTGGTTTGAGGGGACAGGGGCCCGAAAGCTCCTACAATGAGCAGTTCTTC.

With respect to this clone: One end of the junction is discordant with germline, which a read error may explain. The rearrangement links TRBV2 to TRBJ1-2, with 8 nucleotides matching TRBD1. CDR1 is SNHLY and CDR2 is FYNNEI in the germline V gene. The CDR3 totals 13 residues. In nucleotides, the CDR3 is TGTGCCAGGGATCGAGGGGGAAAGACAGGGGAAGGCTTC. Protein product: CARDRGGKTGEGF.

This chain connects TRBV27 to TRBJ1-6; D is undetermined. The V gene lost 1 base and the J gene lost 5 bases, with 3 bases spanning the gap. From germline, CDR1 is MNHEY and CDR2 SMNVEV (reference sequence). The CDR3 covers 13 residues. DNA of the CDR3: TGTGCCAGCAGTTTATATAATAATTCACCCCTCCACTTT. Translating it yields CASSLYNNSPLHF.

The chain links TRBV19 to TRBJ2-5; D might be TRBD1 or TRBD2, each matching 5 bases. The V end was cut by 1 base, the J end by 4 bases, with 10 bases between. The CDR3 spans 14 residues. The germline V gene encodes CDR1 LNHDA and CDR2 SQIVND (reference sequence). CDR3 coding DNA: TGTGCCAGTAGTATAGCTGGGGGAGCAGAGACCCAGTACTTC. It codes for CASSIAGGAETQYF.